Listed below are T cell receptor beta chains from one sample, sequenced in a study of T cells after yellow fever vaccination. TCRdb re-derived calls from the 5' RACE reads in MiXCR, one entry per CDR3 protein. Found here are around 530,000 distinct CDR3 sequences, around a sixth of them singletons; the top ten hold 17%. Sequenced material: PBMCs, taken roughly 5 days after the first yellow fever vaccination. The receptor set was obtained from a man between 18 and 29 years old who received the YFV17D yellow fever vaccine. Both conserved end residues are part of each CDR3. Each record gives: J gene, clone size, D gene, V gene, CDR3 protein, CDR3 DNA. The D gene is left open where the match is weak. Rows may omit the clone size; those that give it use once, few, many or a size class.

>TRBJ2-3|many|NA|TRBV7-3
CASSLAYTDTQYF
TGTGCCAGCAGCTTAGCCTACACAGATACGCAGTATTTT
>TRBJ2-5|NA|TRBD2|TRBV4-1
CASSQEEDSGDTTQYF
TGCGCCAGCAGCCAAGAAGAGGATAGCGGGGACACGACCCAGTACTTC
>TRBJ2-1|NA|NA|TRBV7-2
CASSLEPLAWNEQFF
TGTGCCAGCAGCTTAGAACCGCTAGCGTGGAATGAGCAGTTCTTC
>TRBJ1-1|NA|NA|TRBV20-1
CRPQGNLNTEAFF
TGCAGGCCTCAGGGGAATCTGAACACTGAAGCTTTCTTT
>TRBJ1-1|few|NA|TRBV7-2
CASSLEQGRRAFF
TGTGCCAGCAGCTTAGAGCAAGGGAGGCGGGCTTTCTTT
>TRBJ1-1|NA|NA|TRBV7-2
CASSPWTALMNTEAFF
TGTGCCAGCAGCCCTTGGACAGCCTTGATGAACACTGAAGCTTTCTTT
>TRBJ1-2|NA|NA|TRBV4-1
CASSDTVTYGYTF
TGCGCCAGCAGCGACACCGTCACCTATGGCTACACCTTC
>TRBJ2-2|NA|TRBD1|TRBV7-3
CASSLGDREAGELFF
TGTGCCAGCAGCTTAGGGGACAGGGAGGCCGGGGAGCTGTTTTTT
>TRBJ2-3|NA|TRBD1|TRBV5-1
CASGQGTSGTQYF
TGCGCCAGCGGACAGGGAACCTCGGGTACGCAGTATTTT
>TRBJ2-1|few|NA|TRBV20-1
CSARDRGLGGPDNEQFF
TGCAGTGCTAGAGATAGGGGCCTTGGGGGCCCCGACAATGAGCAGTTCTTC
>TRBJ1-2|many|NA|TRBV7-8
CASSPGENYGYTF
TGTGCCAGCAGCCCGGGAGAAAACTATGGCTACACCTTC
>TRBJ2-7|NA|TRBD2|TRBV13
CASSSYRTSGSSYEQYF
TGTGCCAGCAGCTCCTATCGGACTAGCGGGAGCTCCTACGAGCAGTACTTC
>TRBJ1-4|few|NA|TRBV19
CASSIQEGEKLFF
TGTGCCAGTAGTATACAGGAAGGTGAAAAACTGTTTTTT
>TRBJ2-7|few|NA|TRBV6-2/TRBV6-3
CASSLMTEQYF
TGTGCCAGCAGTTTAATGACCGAGCAGTACTTC
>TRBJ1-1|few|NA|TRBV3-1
CASSQDREGAFF
TGTGCCAGCAGCCAAGATCGGGAGGGGGCTTTCTTT
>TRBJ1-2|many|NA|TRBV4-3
CASSQERELYYGYTF
TGCGCCAGCAGCCAAGAGCGAGAGCTCTACTATGGCTACACCTTC
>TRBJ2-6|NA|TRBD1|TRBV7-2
CASRLPGTDSGANVLTF
TGTGCCAGCAGGCTACCCGGGACAGATTCAGGGGCCAACGTCCTGACTTTC
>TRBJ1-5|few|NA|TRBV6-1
CASSMQGPPRDQPQHF
TGTGCCAGCAGTATGCAGGGGCCCCCCAGGGATCAGCCCCAGCATTTT
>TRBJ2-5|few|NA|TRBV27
CASSLSHGVMLETQYF
TGTGCCAGCAGTTTATCTCACGGGGTGATGCTTGAGACCCAGTACTTC
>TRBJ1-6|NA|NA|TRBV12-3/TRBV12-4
CASRLTGSESPLHF
TGTGCCAGCAGGTTAACAGGGTCGGAGTCACCCCTCCACTTT
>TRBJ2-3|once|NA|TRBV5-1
CARTNTDTQYF
TGCGCCAGGACGAACACAGATACGCAGTATTTT
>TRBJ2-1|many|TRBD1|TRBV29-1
CSVHTGGPQQFF
TGCAGCGTACACACAGGGGGCCCCCAGCAGTTCTTC
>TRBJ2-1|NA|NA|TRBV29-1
CSVEDRQGFSYEQFF
TGCAGCGTTGAAGATCGTCAGGGTTTTAGCTATGAGCAGTTCTTC
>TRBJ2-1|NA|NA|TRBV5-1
CASRRTSGNEQFF
TGCGCCAGCAGGAGAACATCAGGGAATGAGCAGTTCTTC
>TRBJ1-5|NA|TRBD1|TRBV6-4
CASSGGDRDSNQPQHF
TGTGCCAGCAGTGGAGGGGACAGAGATAGCAATCAGCCCCAGCATTTT
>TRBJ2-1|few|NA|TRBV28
CASSPQGGRGQHGEQFF
TGTGCCAGCAGTCCCCAAGGTGGCCGTGGACAACATGGTGAGCAGTTCTTC
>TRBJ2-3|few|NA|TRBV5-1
CASSAEITDTQYF
TGCGCCAGCAGCGCCGAGATCACAGATACGCAGTATTTT
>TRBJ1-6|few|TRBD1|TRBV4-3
CASSQGGTGGSPLHF
TGCGCCAGCAGCCAGGGGGGGACAGGGGGTTCACCCCTCCACTTT
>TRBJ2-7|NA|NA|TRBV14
CASSHRVEGYEQYF
TGTGCCAGCAGCCATCGGGTGGAGGGCTACGAGCAGTACTTC
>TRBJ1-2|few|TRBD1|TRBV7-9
CASSFSIGQGSYGYTF
TGTGCCAGCAGCTTTTCGATAGGACAGGGGAGCTATGGCTACACCTTC
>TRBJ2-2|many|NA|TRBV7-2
CASSLGRGTGELFF
TGTGCCAGCAGCTTAGGTCGTGGCACCGGGGAGCTGTTTTTT
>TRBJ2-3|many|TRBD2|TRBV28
CASSSGRRGVTDTQYF
TGTGCCAGCAGTTCCGGAAGGCGGGGGGTTACAGATACGCAGTATTTT
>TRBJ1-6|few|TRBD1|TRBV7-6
CASSSGTVYNSPLHF
TGTGCCAGCAGCTCGGGGACAGTATATAATTCACCCCTCCACTTT
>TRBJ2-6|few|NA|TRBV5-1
CASSWQATSSGANVLTF
TGCGCCAGCAGCTGGCAGGCTACGAGCTCTGGGGCCAACGTCCTGACTTTC
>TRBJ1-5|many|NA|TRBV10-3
CAISESTATKAQHF
TGTGCCATCAGTGAGTCTACGGCGACCAAGGCCCAGCATTTT
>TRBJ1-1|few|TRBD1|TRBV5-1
CASSPDRGGTEAFF
TGCGCCAGCAGCCCGGACAGGGGAGGTACTGAAGCTTTCTTT